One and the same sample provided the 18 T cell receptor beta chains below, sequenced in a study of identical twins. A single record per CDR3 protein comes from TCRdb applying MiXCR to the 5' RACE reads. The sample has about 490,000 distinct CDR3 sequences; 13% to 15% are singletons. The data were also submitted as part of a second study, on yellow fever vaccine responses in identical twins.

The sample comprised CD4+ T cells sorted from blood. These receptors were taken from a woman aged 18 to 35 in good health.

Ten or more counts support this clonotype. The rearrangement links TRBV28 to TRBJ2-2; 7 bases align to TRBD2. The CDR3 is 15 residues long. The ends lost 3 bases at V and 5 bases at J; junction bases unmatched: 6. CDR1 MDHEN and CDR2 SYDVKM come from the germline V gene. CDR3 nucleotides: TGTGCCAGCAGTTTCCGCGGGAGCGTGACCGGGGAGCTGTTTTTT. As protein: CASSFRGSVTGELFF. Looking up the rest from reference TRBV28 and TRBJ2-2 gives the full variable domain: DVKVTQSSRYLVKRTGEKVFLECVQDMDHENMFWYRQDPGLGLRLIYFSYDVKMKEKGDIPEGYSVSREKKERFSLILESASTNQTSMYLCASSFRGSVTGELFFGEGSRLTVL.

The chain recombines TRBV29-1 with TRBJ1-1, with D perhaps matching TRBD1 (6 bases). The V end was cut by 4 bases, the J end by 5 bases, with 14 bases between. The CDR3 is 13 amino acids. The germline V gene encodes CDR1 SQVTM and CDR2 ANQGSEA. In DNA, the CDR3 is TGCAGCGTTGGGGGGGCGAGTGGGACTGAAGCTTTCTTT. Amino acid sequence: CSVGGASGTEAFF.

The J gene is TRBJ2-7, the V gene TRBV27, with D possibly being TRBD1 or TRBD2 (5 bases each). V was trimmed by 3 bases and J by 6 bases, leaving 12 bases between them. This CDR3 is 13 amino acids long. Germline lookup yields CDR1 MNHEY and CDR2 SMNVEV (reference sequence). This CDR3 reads CASSLYGAGEQYF. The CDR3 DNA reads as TGTGCCAGCAGTTTGTACGGGGCTGGCGAGCAGTACTTC.

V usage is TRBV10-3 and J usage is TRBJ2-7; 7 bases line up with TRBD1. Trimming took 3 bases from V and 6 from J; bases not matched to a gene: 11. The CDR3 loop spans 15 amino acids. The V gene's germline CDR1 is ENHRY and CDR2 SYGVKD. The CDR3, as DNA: TGTGCCATCAGTGATTCCGGGACAGAATCCGCCGAGCAGTACTTC. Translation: CAISDSGTESAEQYF.

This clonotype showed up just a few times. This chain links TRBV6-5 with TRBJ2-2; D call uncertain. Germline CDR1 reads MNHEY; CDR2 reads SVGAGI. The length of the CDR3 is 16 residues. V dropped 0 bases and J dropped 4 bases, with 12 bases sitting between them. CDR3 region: CASSYSIALSTGELFF. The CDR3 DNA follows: TGTGCCAGCAGTTACTCGATTGCGTTGAGCACCGGGGAGCTGTTTTTT.

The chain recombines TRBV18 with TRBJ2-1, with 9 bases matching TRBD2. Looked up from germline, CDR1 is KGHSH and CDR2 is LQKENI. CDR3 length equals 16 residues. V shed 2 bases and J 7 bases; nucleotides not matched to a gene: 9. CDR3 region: CASSPVRAGGRNEQFF. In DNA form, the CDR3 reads TGTGCCAGCTCACCAGTGCGAGCGGGAGGTCGAAATGAGCAGTTCTTC.

Written as DNA, the CDR3 is TGCAGTGCTAGTAGCGGGAGGCCCTCTAGCACAGATACGCAGTATTTT. Translated, it gives CSASSGRPSSTDTQYF. This chain links TRBV20-1 with TRBJ2-3; 10 nucleotides align to TRBD2. With V trimmed by 3 bases and J by 0 bases, 6 bases remained unmatched. The germline CDR1 and CDR2 sequences are DFQATT and SNEGSKA (reference sequence). The CDR3 is made up of 16 amino acids.

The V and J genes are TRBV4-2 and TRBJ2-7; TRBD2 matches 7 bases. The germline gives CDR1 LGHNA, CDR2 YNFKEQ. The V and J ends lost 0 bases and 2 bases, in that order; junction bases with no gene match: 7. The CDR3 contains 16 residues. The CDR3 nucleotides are TGTGCCAGCAGCCAAGAGGGCGCGGGGGTACCCTACGAGCAGTACTTC. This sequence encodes CASSQEGAGVPYEQYF.

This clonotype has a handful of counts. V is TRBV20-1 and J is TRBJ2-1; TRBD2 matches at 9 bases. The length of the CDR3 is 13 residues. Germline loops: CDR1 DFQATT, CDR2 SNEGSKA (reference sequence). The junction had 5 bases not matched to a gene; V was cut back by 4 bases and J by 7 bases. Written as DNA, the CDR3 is TGCAGTGCTACTCTAGCGGGGAGGAATGAGCAGTTCTTC. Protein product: CSATLAGRNEQFF.

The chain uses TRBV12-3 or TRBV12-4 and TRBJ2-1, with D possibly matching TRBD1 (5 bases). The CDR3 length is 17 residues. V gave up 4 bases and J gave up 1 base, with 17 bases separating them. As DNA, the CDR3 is TGTGCCAGCAGTTCTGCCCAGGTAGGGGCTTCCTACAATGAGCAGTTCTTC. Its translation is CASSSAQVGASYNEQFF.

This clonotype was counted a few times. The CDR3 loop reads CASSLDWRGGTDTQYF. The CDR3, as DNA: TGTGCCAGCAGCTTGGATTGGCGGGGGGGCACAGATACGCAGTATTTT. The V gene is TRBV5-4, the J gene TRBJ2-3, with 8 bases lining up with TRBD2. This CDR3 has 16 residues. CDR1 and CDR2 from the germline V gene are SGHNT and YYREEE (reference sequence). V trimming: 0 bases; J trimming: 1 base; junction bases outside the gene matches: 4.

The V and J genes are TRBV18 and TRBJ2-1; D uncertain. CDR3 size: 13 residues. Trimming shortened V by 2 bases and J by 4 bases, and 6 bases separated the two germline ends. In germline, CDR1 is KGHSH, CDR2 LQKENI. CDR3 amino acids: CASSPVNYNEQFF. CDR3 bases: TGTGCCAGCTCACCAGTCAATTACAATGAGCAGTTCTTC.

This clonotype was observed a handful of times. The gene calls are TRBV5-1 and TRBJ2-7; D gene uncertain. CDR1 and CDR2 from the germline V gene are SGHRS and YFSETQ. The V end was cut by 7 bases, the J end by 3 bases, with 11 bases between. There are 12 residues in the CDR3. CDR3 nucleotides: TGCGCCAGCTCTGGGCCTAACTACGAGCAGTACTTC. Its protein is CASSGPNYEQYF.

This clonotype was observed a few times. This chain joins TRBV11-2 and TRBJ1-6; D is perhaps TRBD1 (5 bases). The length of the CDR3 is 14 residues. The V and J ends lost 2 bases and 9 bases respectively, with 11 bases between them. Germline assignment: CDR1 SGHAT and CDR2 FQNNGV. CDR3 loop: CASSLQGVVSPLHF. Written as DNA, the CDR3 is TGTGCCAGCAGCTTACAGGGAGTAGTTTCACCCCTCCACTTT. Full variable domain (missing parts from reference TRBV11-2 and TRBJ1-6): EAGVAQSPRYKIIEKRQSVAFWCNPISGHATLYWYQQILGQGPKLLIQFQNNGVVDDSQLPKDRFSAERLKGVDSTLKIQPAKLEDSAVYLCASSLQGVVSPLHFGNGTRLTVT.

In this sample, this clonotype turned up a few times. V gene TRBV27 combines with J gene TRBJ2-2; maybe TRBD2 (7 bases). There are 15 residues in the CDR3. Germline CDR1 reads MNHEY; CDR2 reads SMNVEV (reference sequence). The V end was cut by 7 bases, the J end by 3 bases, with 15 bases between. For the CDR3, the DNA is TGTGCCAGCACTGAAGGGGGAGGGGACACCGGGGAGCTGTTTTTT. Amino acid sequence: CASTEGGGDTGELFF.

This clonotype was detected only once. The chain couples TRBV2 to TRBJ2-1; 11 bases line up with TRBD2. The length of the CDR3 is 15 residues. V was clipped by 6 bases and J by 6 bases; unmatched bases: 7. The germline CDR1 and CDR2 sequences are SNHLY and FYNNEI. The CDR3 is CASSKTSGVRNEQFF. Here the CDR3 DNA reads TGTGCCAGCAGCAAGACTAGCGGGGTTCGCAATGAGCAGTTCTTC.

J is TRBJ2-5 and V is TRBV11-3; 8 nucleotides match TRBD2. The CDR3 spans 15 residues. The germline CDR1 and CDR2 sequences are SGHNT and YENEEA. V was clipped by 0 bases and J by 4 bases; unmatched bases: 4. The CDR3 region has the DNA TGTGCCAGCAGCTTAGAGTTGCTAGCGGGAGAGACCCAGTACTTC. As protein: CASSLELLAGETQYF.

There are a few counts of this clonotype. DNA of the CDR3: TGTGCCAGCAGTCAGGGGACTAGCGGGGCCTTGAGAGATACGCAGTATTTT. Protein product: CASSQGTSGALRDTQYF. The genes are TRBV28 and TRBJ2-3, with TRBD2 identical over 13 bases. The trim removed 5 bases at V and 5 bases at J, leaving 10 bases unmatched. The CDR3 runs 17 residues. The germline CDR1 and CDR2 sequences are MDHEN and SYDVKM.